Listed here are 23 T cell receptor beta chains from one sample, sequenced in a study of T-cell reconstitution after alpha-beta-depleted transplantation in children. The authors prepared the TCRbeta library with unique molecular identifiers. In TCRdb, the PCR reads were re-called with MiXCR into one record per CDR3 protein. The sample consists of 200,000 to 250,000 distinct CDR3 sequences, around 7.8% of them appearing once. Sequencing was performed on PBMCs, mostly from graft donor cells, taken 180 days after TCRalphabeta/CD19-depleted stem cell transplant. These receptors were collected from a male patient between 5 and 17 years old who had a stem cell transplant for acute lymphoblastic leukemia, so the T cells may come from the graft donor.

This clonotype was seen at least ten times. The chain recombines TRBV18 with TRBJ2-3; D remains ambiguous. CDR1 and CDR2 (germline): KGHSH, LQKENI. Trimming took 8 bases from V and 0 from J, leaving 6 bases between them. CDR3 length equals 12 residues. CDR3 loop: CASSPSTDTQYF. CDR3 nucleotide sequence: TGTGCCAGCAGCCCTAGCACAGATACGCAGTATTTT. The full variable domain, in which reference TRBV18 and TRBJ2-3 provide the parts outside the CDR3, is NAGVMQNPRHLVRRRGQEARLRCSPMKGHSHVYWYRQLPEEGLKFMVYLQKENIIDESGMPKERFSAEFPKEGPSILRIQQVVRGDSAAYFCASSPSTDTQYFGPGTRLTVL.

The table lists this clonotype with many counts. V gene TRBV6-5 combines with J gene TRBJ1-5; D remains ambiguous. V was trimmed by 0 bases and J by 2 bases, leaving 5 bases between them. The germline CDR1 and CDR2 sequences are MNHEY and SVGAGI. The CDR3 has 14 residues. CDR3 sequence reads: CASSYSQGNQPQHF. CDR3 nucleotides: TGTGCCAGCAGTTACTCCCAGGGCAATCAGCCCCAGCATTTT.

In this sample, this clonotype turned up many times. One junction end disagrees with the germline gene, perhaps due to a read error. The CDR3 region is CSARGHFGEHYF. The CDR3 DNA reads as TGCAGTGCTAGAGGGCATTTCGGCGAGCATTACTTC. V and J are TRBV20-1 and TRBJ2-7; D remains unclear. The CDR3 consists of 12 residues. Germline lookup yields CDR1 DFQATT and CDR2 SNEGSKA (reference sequence).

This clonotype was recorded many times. The chain is built from TRBV5-1 and TRBJ1-5; tentatively, D is TRBD1 (5 bases). This CDR3 has 14 residues. V was cut by 0 bases and J by 2 bases, with 6 bases left in between. Germline CDR1 and CDR2: SGHRS and YFSETQ. CDR3 sequence (DNA): TGCGCCAGCAGCTTGGAAGGGGGCAATCAGCCCCAGCATTTT. This translates into CASSLEGGNQPQHF.

This clonotype was seen at least ten times. V and J are TRBV4-1 and TRBJ2-3; D is unclear. The CDR3 consists of 14 residues. The germline V and J ends were trimmed by 0 bases and 4 bases, with 8 bases remaining between them. Germline-derived CDR1 and CDR2 are MGHRA and YSYEKL. The CDR3 coding sequence is TGCGCCAGCAGCCAAGAAAGGGCAGCAGATACGCAGTATTTT. It yields the protein CASSQERAADTQYF.

This clonotype appeared many times. V usage is TRBV11-2 and J usage is TRBJ2-5; D is unresolved. CDR1 SGHAT and CDR2 FQNNGV come from the germline V gene. Trimming took 5 bases from V and 2 from J, leaving 24 bases between them. The CDR3 is 18 amino acids. CDR3 residues: CASSPTRSFPGRQETQYF. Written as DNA, the CDR3 is TGTGCCAGCAGCCCGACCCGTTCCTTCCCGGGCCGACAAGAGACCCAGTACTTC.

This clonotype has at least ten counts. The genes are TRBV29-1 and TRBJ2-1; TRBD2 aligns across 12 bases. The CDR3 contains 14 residues. The J segment lost 5 bases and the V segment lost 6 bases, leaving 5 bases of the junction unmatched. Germline lookup yields CDR1 SQVTM and CDR2 ANQGSEA. The CDR3: CSVWTSGADNEQFF. CDR3 DNA sequence: TGCAGCGTCTGGACTAGCGGGGCTGACAATGAGCAGTTCTTC.

The chain joins TRBV10-3 to TRBJ1-1; D unclear. Trimming stripped 3 bases from V and 0 bases from J, with 11 bases between. Germline CDR1 reads ENHRY; CDR2 reads SYGVKD. CDR3 size: 15 residues. CDR3 sequence: CAISERRTLNTEAFF. DNA of the CDR3: TGTGCCATCAGTGAACGCAGGACCCTGAACACTGAAGCTTTCTTT.

CDR3 in DNA: TGTGCCAGCAGCGTAGGGGGGGGGGCCGAGCAGTACTTC. As protein: CASSVGGGAEQYF. The V gene is TRBV9, the J gene TRBJ2-7, with a possible D match to TRBD2 (7 bases). CDR3 length: 13 amino acids. V lost 0 bases, J lost 6 bases, and 10 bases lay in between. The germline CDR1 and CDR2 sequences are SGDLS and YYNGEE.

This clonotype has ten or more counts. The gene calls are TRBV7-8 and TRBJ2-7, with D hard to call. The V gene lost 1 base and the J gene lost 6 bases, with 16 bases spanning the gap. The CDR3 extends over 15 amino acids. Germline values: CDR1 SGHVS, CDR2 FQNEAQ. This CDR3 is CASSLDVAGAVEQYF. The CDR3 nucleotides read TGTGCCAGCAGCTTAGACGTGGCAGGTGCGGTCGAGCAGTACTTC.

At least ten counts were recorded for this clonotype. V usage is TRBV19 and J usage is TRBJ1-5; 8 bases are shared with TRBD1. The CDR3 runs 16 residues. With 7 bases clipped from V and 0 bases from J, the junction kept 8 bases outside the gene matches. Germline V CDR1 and CDR2: LNHDA, SQIVND (reference sequence). CDR3 bases: TGTGCCAGTACCGACAGGGGTGGATATAGCAATCAGCCCCAGCATTTT. This codes for CASTDRGGYSNQPQHF.

This clonotype came up many times. The chain combines TRBV9 with TRBJ2-1; unclear D gene. Germline CDR1 SGDLS, CDR2 YYNGEE. The CDR3 has 14 amino acids. V lost 4 bases and J lost 8, with 16 bases in between. The CDR3 DNA follows: TGTGCCAGCAGCCCTCGAGCGCTCTGGGATGAGCAGTTCTTC. It codes for CASSPRALWDEQFF.

This clonotype was seen repeatedly, ten times or more. The CDR3 bases are TGTGCCAGCAGCTTAGTAAGCGGGAGGAACTCCTACAATGAGCAGTTCTTC. Protein sequence: CASSLVSGRNSYNEQFF. V usage is TRBV7-2 and J usage is TRBJ2-1, with TRBD2 matching 9 bases. Unmatched junction bases numbered 4, after V lost 1 base and J lost 0 bases. Germline CDR1 reads SGHTA; CDR2 reads FQGNSA. CDR3 length equals 17 residues.

This clonotype was found many times. V is TRBV5-8 and J is TRBJ2-5, with unresolved D. The germline CDR1 and CDR2 sequences are SGHTS and YDEGEE. Trimming pared 1 base from V and 4 bases from J, leaving 8 bases between. This CDR3 contains 13 residues. This CDR3 reads CASSLLVAETQYF. The CDR3 DNA is TGTGCCAGCAGCTTGTTAGTAGCAGAGACCCAGTACTTC.

Note on this clonotype: A much larger clone lies one base from this, so it may be a read error. No conserved phenylalanine or tryptophan ends this CDR3, so it is likely a read error. V is TRBV7-3 and J is TRBJ2-1; 7 positions agree with TRBD2. The CDR3 runs to 15 residues. V dropped 4 bases and J dropped 2; count of bases not matched to a gene: 5. Looked up from germline, CDR1 is SGHTA and CDR2 is FQGTGA. This CDR3 reads CASSYGGGAYNEQFL. The CDR3 DNA reads as TGTGCCAGCAGCTACGGGGGAGGGGCCTACAATGAGCAGTTCTTG.

This clonotype showed up many times. The chain joins TRBV5-1 to TRBJ2-1; 8 positions agree with TRBD1. The CDR3 spans 15 residues. V lost 0 bases to trimming and J lost 3 bases; unmatched junction nucleotides: 2. The germline V gene has CDR1 SGHRS and CDR2 YFSETQ. The CDR3 protein is CASSLEGQGYNEQFF. In DNA, the CDR3 is TGCGCCAGCAGCTTGGAAGGACAGGGCTACAATGAGCAGTTCTTC.

This clonotype has only a few counts. The gene calls are TRBV20-1 and TRBJ2-1, with 10 positions matching TRBD1. Trimming cost V 5 bases and J 3 bases; bases outside gene matches: 13. CDR3 size: 17 residues. CDR1 is DFQATT, CDR2 SNEGSKA, per germline (reference sequence). CDR3 nucleotides: TGCAGTGCTCCCCGAGACAGGGGGCGCCGGGGCTACAATGAGCAGTTCTTC. As protein: CSAPRDRGRRGYNEQFF.

This clonotype has more than one count but fewer than ten. The V gene is TRBV19, the J gene TRBJ1-5; tentatively, D is TRBD1 (6 bases). CDR1 is LNHDA and CDR2 is SQIVND in the germline V gene (reference sequence). V lost 1 base, J lost 3 bases, and 10 bases lay in between. The CDR3 sequence is 15 residues long. The CDR3 DNA reads TGTGCCAGTAGTATAGTACAGGGACACAATCAGCCCCAGCATTTT. Translation: CASSIVQGHNQPQHF.

Details on this clonotype: Since a much larger clone is just one base distant, this may be a read error. V usage is TRBV7-2 and J usage is TRBJ2-1; 8 nucleotides agree with TRBD2. This CDR3 spans 16 amino acids. Germline CDR1 reads SGHTA; CDR2 reads FQGNSA. CDR3 sequence reads: CPSSPPSGRSYNEQFF. CDR3 DNA sequence: TGTCCCAGCAGCCCGCCTAGCGGGCGCTCCTACAATGAGCAGTTCTTC.

Many counts were recorded for this clonotype. This chain joins TRBV18 and TRBJ1-1, with D uncertain. Germline assignment: CDR1 KGHSH and CDR2 LQKENI. V lost 4 bases and J 0 bases, leaving 9 bases between the germline ends. The CDR3 has 14 residues. CDR3 protein: CASSLLGLNTEAFF. Here the CDR3 DNA reads TGTGCCAGCTCACTTCTGGGTCTGAACACTGAAGCTTTCTTT.

This clonotype has at least ten counts. The gene calls are TRBV28 and TRBJ2-3; TRBD2 is a possible D gene (5 bases). V gave up 2 bases and J gave up 2 bases, with 11 bases separating them. Germline V gene sequence: CDR1 MDHEN, CDR2 SYDVKM. This CDR3 contains 15 residues. The CDR3 here is CASSLGIATTDTQYF. The CDR3, as DNA: TGTGCCAGCAGTTTAGGGATAGCGACCACAGATACGCAGTATTTT. Combining the CDR3 with reference TRBV28 and TRBJ2-3 gives the whole variable domain DVKVTQSSRYLVKRTGEKVFLECVQDMDHENMFWYRQDPGLGLRLIYFSYDVKMKEKGDIPEGYSVSREKKERFSLILESASTNQTSMYLCASSLGIATTDTQYFGPGTRLTVL.

V usage is TRBV18 and J usage is TRBJ1-6; 7 bases line up with TRBD1. The CDR3 covers 18 residues. Germline V CDR1 and CDR2: KGHSH, LQKENI. The V and J ends lost 2 bases and 2 bases, in that order; junction bases with no gene match: 9. CDR3 sequence reads: CASSPRDRAPAYNSPLHF. DNA of the CDR3: TGTGCCAGCTCACCAAGAGACAGGGCCCCGGCCTATAATTCACCCCTCCACTTT.

The chain links TRBV6-5 to TRBJ2-7; tentative D call: TRBD1 (5 bases). This CDR3 spans 15 amino acids. In germline, CDR1 is MNHEY, CDR2 SVGAGI. The germline V and J ends were trimmed by 7 bases and 3 bases, with 19 bases remaining between them. The CDR3 here is CASTLHRGLGYEQYF. CDR3 bases: TGTGCCAGCACTTTACATAGGGGATTGGGCTACGAGCAGTACTTC.